This T cell receptor (beta chain) was captured by sequencing in a study of blood T cells in healthy people across ages. V was trimmed by 8 bases and J by 1 base, leaving 15 bases between them. The CDR3 covers 15 residues. From germline, CDR1 is MDHEN and CDR2 SYDVKM. The second PCR ran about 7 to 12 cycles with a sample-barcoded 5' primer and J-beta primers. Every cDNA was tagged by a template-switch adaptor with 12 random nucleotides. TCRdb itself ran the 5' RACE reads through MiXCR, one entry per CDR3 protein. This sample has 800,000 to 950,000 distinct CDR3 sequences, with around 48% found just once.

The V call is TRBV28, the J call TRBJ1-5; no clear D gene. The sequenced sample consisted of blood. The clonotype originates from a man under 40 in good health. CDR3 sequence reads: CASGRPNSSNQPQHF. The CDR3 DNA reads TGTGCCAGCGGTCGGCCGAACAGCAGCAATCAGCCCCAGCATTTT.